This TCR beta chain originates from a study of blood T cell repertoires in COVID-19. Using immunoSEQ multiplex PCR, the repertoire was profiled, and TCRdb retains in-frame clones only, with some absent. This table has some 240,000 clones, 70% to 90% appearing once. V lost 6 bases to trimming and J lost 4 bases, with 9 bases between them. The CDR3 totals 12 residues. Germline CDR1 is MDHEN and CDR2 is SYDVKM. The TCR comes from a woman in her 50s who had been exposed to COVID-19. The sequenced sample consisted of PBMCs or T cells enriched from blood (not recorded which). The chain employs TRBV28 and TRBJ1-2; D not certain. For the CDR3, the DNA is TGTGCCAGCAGGGAGAGAGTCTATGGCTACACCTTC. Protein: CASRERVYGYTF.